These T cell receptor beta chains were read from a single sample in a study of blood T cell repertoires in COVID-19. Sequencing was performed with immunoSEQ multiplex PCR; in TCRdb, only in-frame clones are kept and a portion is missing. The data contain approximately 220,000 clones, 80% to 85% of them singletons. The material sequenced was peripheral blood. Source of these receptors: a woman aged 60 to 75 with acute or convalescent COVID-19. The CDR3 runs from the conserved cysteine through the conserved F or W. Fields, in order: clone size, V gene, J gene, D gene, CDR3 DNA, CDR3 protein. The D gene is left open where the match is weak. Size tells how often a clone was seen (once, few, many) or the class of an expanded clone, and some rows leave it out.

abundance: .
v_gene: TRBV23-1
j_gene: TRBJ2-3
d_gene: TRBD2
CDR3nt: TGCGCCAGCAGTAACTCTAGCGGGGGGGCATACACAGATACGCAGTATTTT
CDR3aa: CASSNSSGGAYTDTQYF

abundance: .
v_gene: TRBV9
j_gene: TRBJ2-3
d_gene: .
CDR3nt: TGTGCCAGCAGCGCCACAGGGGGGGGTCTCACAGATACGCAGTATTTT
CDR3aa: CASSATGGGLTDTQYF

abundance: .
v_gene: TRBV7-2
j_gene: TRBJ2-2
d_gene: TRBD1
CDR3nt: TGTGCCAGCAGCTCCCGGGACAGGAACACCGGGGAGCTGTTTTTT
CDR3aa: CASSSRDRNTGELFF

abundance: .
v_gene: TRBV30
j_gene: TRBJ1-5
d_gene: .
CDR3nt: TGTGCCTGGAGCAGAGGGGGTATCGATCAGCCCCAGCATTTT
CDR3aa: CAWSRGGIDQPQHF

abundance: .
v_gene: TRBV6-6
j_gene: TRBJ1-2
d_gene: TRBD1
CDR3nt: TGTGCCAGCACCCTACCCGGACAGGGGCAGTGGGGCTACACCTTC
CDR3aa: CASTLPGQGQWGYTF

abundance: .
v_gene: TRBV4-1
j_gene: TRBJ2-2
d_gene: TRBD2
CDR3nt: TGCGCCAGCAGCCAACTAGCGGGGGGGCCCACCGGGGAGCTGTTTTTT
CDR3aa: CASSQLAGGPTGELFF

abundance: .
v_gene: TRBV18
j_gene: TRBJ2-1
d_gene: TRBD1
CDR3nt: TGTGCCAGCTCACCCCAGGGGGCAAACACCTACAATGAGCAGTTCTTC
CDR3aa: CASSPQGANTYNEQFF

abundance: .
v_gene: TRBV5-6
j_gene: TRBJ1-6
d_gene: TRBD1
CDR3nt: TGTGCCAGCAGCCTAAAGACAGGGTCGATTTCACCCCTCCACTTT
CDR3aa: CASSLKTGSISPLHF

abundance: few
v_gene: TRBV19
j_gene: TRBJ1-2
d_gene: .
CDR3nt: TGTGCCAGTAGTATAGATCGGGGAACTCACTATGGCTACACCTTC
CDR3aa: CASSIDRGTHYGYTF

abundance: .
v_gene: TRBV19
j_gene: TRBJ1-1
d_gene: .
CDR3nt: TGTGCCAGTAGTATTACCTATTCTGAAGCTTTCTTT
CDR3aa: CASSITYSEAFF